This T cell receptor beta chain was captured by sequencing in a study of neurological immune-mediated disorders (dated by TCRdb to the late 2010s). Concerning the study at large: Peripheral blood TCR-beta repertoires from patients with HTLV-I-associated myelopathy (HAM/TSP), patients with multiple sclerosis, and healthy controls were compared in the study using UMI-based sequencing. The 90 to 120 TCR-beta libraries covered PBMC samples along with longitudinal samples, technical triplicates, and paired sorted CD4+ and CD8+ T-cell subsets. Of the 68 subjects in the cohort, some 14 were HAM/TSP patients, some 34 were multiple sclerosis patients, and about 20 were healthy controls.

Trimming takes 3 bases off V and 0 bases off J; junction bases not matched to a gene: 4. The germline V gene specifies SGHTA as CDR1 and FQGNSA as CDR2. From cysteine to phenylalanine, the CDR3 is 15 amino acids long. Only the CDR3 part of the read is kept: 45 bases, read in frame from the first base. Healthy controls were blood bank volunteers in Maryland, USA. Unsorted PBMC libraries were generated from 2 million PBMCs stored in RNAlater at -80 °C until RNA extraction. Peripheral blood was subjected to Ficoll-Hypaque density gradient centrifugation to isolate PBMCs, which were then cryopreserved in liquid nitrogen. General study outcomes and caveats: The highest TCR clonal expansion was observed in HAM/TSP patients, whereas the lowest was observed in MS patients, even when compared with healthy controls. No identical CDR3 amino acid sequences were shared among expanded clones across subjects, suggesting private TCR-beta repertoires in all groups.

This clonotype was detected ten times or more. The specificity of this receptor is unknown. Base qualities are missing; no much larger clone stands one base away. cDNA was synthesized by template-switch 5'RACE using a primer carrying a 10-nucleotide random unique molecular identifier by which each TCR transcript was tagged. Every sequencing run covered 15-18 subjects and yielded more than 160 million TCR-beta sequences. Total RNA was extracted with the RNeasy kit. The KAPA Real-time Library Amplification kit was used to amplify TCR-beta VDJ regions with primers targeting the TCR constant region and the 5'RACE anchor. A first PCR added sample indexes and Illumina adaptors, after which a second PCR increased the library yield. After purification with Ampure beads, the TCR product of roughly 650 bp was size-selected on a 2% E-gel SizeSelection system. Before pooling, libraries had their quality checked on a Bioanalyzer, their concentration measured with Qubit, and their quantity determined with the Kapa Library Quantification kit. Libraries were sequenced paired-end 2 x 150 bp on an Illumina HiSeq 2500. To increase sequence diversity, roughly 24-32% phiX was spiked into each library pool. Per the authors' processing: The quality-filtered reads were processed with the UMI-based MiGEC pipeline, whose error correction step removed more than 75% of the raw TCR sequences. VDJ genes were aligned to IMGT germline references, and clonotypes were defined by unique CDR3 amino acid sequence plus V-J genes. VDJtools evaluated clonal expansion, Shannon diversity and CDR3 relatedness (CalcPairwiseDistances, ClusterSamples); CLCbio workbench built phylogenetic trees. A clone was classed as expanded if it had 8 or more unique UMIs, a cutoff based on coefficient-of-variation modelling across technical triplicates. TCRdb's own reprocessing of the public reads used fastp at Q25 and MiXCR and kept productive beta chains. Merged by CDR3 protein, the rows form single entries marked with the most common genes and DNA. None of the V and J calls come from the authors' own analysis; TCRdb made them. The sample table records about 84,000 distinct CDR3 sequences; over 9% of these occur just once. Of the sample, about 1.8% is held by the ten largest clones.

This TCR derives from a man aged 35 to 55 in good health. Sequences were obtained from PBMCs. The sequence links TRBV7-2 to TRBJ2-7, with 8 bases matching TRBD1. The CDR3 reads CASSFNTGGSYEQYF. The DNA is TGTGCCAGCAGCTTTAACACAGGGGGCTCCTACGAGCAGTACTTC.